This TCR beta chain was identified during a study of metastatic and nonmetastatic thyroid tumors. As for the study in general: Where malignant and benign thyroid patients were concerned, repertoires were compared across blood and tumor or nodule tissue.

Treatment of any kind had been given to no patient before thyroid surgery. MiXCR re-clonotyped the PCR reads for TCRdb. The sample has roughly 98,000 clones; about 15% are singletons. This clone showed up many times. This likely comes from a read error, as the CDR3 has no conserved phenylalanine or tryptophan at its end. The limits of the CDR3 on the DNA are not certain, so only TCRdb's listed CDR3 is given. CDR1 is LGHDT and CDR2 is YNNKEL in the germline V gene (reference sequence). The CDR3 region is 10 residues in length, termini included. This clonotype was obtained from a female donor with papillary thyroid cancer or a benign thyroid nodule (not recorded which). Some clones in this sample may be carry-over from other donors' samples. J is TRBJ1-1 and V is TRBV3-1. The sample consisted of blood. The CDR3 sequence is CASSPGGFSV.